Below, 21 T cell receptor beta chains from the same sample are listed, as sequenced in a study of blood T cell repertoires in COVID-19. Some clones are missing from TCRdb's copy, which holds only in-frame ones; the method was immunoSEQ multiplex PCR. The sample shows about 53,000 clones, about 91% of them seen only once. The sample was peripheral blood. Receptor source: a man aged 60 to 75 with active COVID-19.

The V and J genes are TRBV3-1 (or the pseudogene TRBV3-2) and TRBJ1-4; 7 bases are shared with TRBD1. Germline loops: CDR1 LGHDT, CDR2 YNNKEL (reference sequence). The CDR3 consists of 16 residues. Trimming cost V 4 bases and J 7 bases; bases outside gene matches: 12. Here the CDR3 reads CASSLDDRAQTEKLFF. Written as DNA, the CDR3 is TGTGCCAGCAGCCTCGACGACAGGGCACAGACTGAAAAACTGTTTTTT.

V usage is TRBV19 and J usage is TRBJ1-4, with 7 bases aligning to TRBD1. This CDR3 comprises 19 residues. With V trimmed by 6 bases and J by 8 bases, 24 bases remained unmatched. Looked up from germline, CDR1 is LNHDA and CDR2 is SQIVND (reference sequence). The CDR3 spells CASRTNLDRRDGADEKLFF. The CDR3 DNA is TGTGCCAGTAGGACTAATCTGGACAGGAGAGATGGTGCAGACGAAAAACTGTTTTTT.

In this sample, this clone turned up once. The chain links TRBV20-1 to TRBJ1-1, with 8 bases matching TRBD1. The CDR3 is 17 amino acids. Trimming at V came to 3 bases and at J to 1 base, leaving 13 bases not matched to a gene. Looked up from germline, CDR1 is DFQATT and CDR2 is SNEGSKA (reference sequence). The CDR3 reads CSASQGARYRWNTEAFF. The CDR3 DNA sequence: TGCAGTGCTAGTCAGGGGGCGAGGTATAGGTGGAACACTGAAGCTTTCTTT.

V usage is TRBV12-3 or TRBV12-4 and J usage is TRBJ1-2, with unresolved D. V lost 6 bases to trimming and J lost 2 bases, with 7 bases between them. There are 12 residues in the CDR3. The CDR3 spells CASSRRNYGYTF. The CDR3 DNA is TGTGCCAGCAGCCGCAGGAACTATGGCTACACCTTC.

The CDR3 DNA sequence: TGTGCCAGCAAACTAGCGGGAGTCTACGAGCAGTACTTC. Protein product: CASKLAGVYEQYF. V is TRBV6-6 and J is TRBJ2-7; 11 bases fit TRBD2. CDR1 is MNHNY, CDR2 SVGAGI, per germline (reference sequence). The CDR3 consists of 13 residues. V was pared by 7 bases and J by 3 bases, with 2 bases of the junction left unmatched.

This clone was seen more than once but under ten times. The genes are TRBV7-9 and TRBJ2-2; 13 bases map to TRBD2. V shed 1 base, J shed 8 bases, and the junction held 1 base outside the gene matches. The CDR3 totals 15 residues. In germline, CDR1 is SEHNR, CDR2 FQNEAQ (reference sequence). This chain's CDR3 is CASSLGTSGRGELFF. The CDR3 DNA reads TGTGCCAGCAGCTTAGGGACTAGCGGGAGAGGGGAGCTGTTTTTT.

This clone has just one count. The chain is built from TRBV28 and TRBJ2-4; D is possibly TRBD2 (6 bases). The CDR3 length is 17 residues. V was shortened by 1 base and J by 6 bases, with 19 bases between the two germline ends. CDR1 and CDR2 from the germline V gene are MDHEN and SYDVKM. The CDR3 spells CASSLYRLGTAGNIQYF. The CDR3 DNA follows: TGTGCCAGCAGTTTATACCGACTAGGGACGGCGGGAAACATTCAGTACTTC. The variable domain in full, with the rest retrieved from reference TRBV28 and TRBJ2-4, is DVKVTQSSRYLVKRTGEKVFLECVQDMDHENMFWYRQDPGLGLRLIYFSYDVKMKEKGDIPEGYSVSREKKERFSLILESASTNQTSMYLCASSLYRLGTAGNIQYFGAGTRLSVL.

The V and J genes are TRBV28 and TRBJ2-3; 9 bases match TRBD1. The CDR3 is 15 residues long. V trimming: 4 bases; J trimming: 3 bases; junction bases outside the gene matches: 5. The germline CDR1 and CDR2 sequences are MDHEN and SYDVKM. CDR3 DNA sequence: TGTGCCAGCAGTTCGCCGGGACAGGGAACAGATACGCAGTATTTT. It codes for CASSSPGQGTDTQYF. Drawing the rest from reference TRBV28 and TRBJ2-3, the complete variable domain is DVKVTQSSRYLVKRTGEKVFLECVQDMDHENMFWYRQDPGLGLRLIYFSYDVKMKEKGDIPEGYSVSREKKERFSLILESASTNQTSMYLCASSSPGQGTDTQYFGPGTRLTVL.

The chain links TRBV24-1 to TRBJ2-1; 7 bases map to TRBD2. V lost 0 bases, J lost 6 bases, and 7 bases stayed unmatched. Germline V gene lookup returns CDR1 KGHDR and CDR2 SFDVKD. The CDR3 loop spans 16 amino acids. The CDR3 sequence is CATSDLSSGGTNEQFF. For the CDR3, the DNA is TGTGCCACCAGTGATTTGTCTAGCGGAGGAACCAATGAGCAGTTCTTC.

The chain has TRBV15 and TRBJ1-5; tentatively, D is TRBD1 (5 bases). Trimming stripped 0 bases from V and 7 bases from J, with 13 bases between. Germline assignment: CDR1 LNHNV and CDR2 YYDKDF (reference sequence). This CDR3 contains 15 residues. The CDR3 bases are TGTGCCACCAGCAGAGAGTACAGGTCTGGGCAGCCCCAGCATTTT. Translation: CATSREYRSGQPQHF.

The V and J genes are TRBV11-2 and TRBJ2-7; TRBD1 matches at 7 bases. Unmatched junction bases numbered 1, after V lost 4 bases and J lost 4 bases. This CDR3 contains 12 residues. Germline-derived CDR1 and CDR2 are SGHAT and FQNNGV. In DNA form, the CDR3 reads TGTGCCAGCAGCTCACAGGGGTACGAGCAGTACTTC. Its protein product is CASSSQGYEQYF. Full variable domain (missing parts from reference TRBV11-2 and TRBJ2-7): EAGVAQSPRYKIIEKRQSVAFWCNPISGHATLYWYQQILGQGPKLLIQFQNNGVVDDSQLPKDRFSAERLKGVDSTLKIQPAKLEDSAVYLCASSSQGYEQYFGPGTRLTVT.

This sequence joins TRBV10-3 and TRBJ1-2; the D gene is possibly TRBD1 (6 bases). Germline V gene sequence: CDR1 ENHRY, CDR2 SYGVKD. This CDR3 region has 13 residues. V was clipped by 4 bases and J by 4 bases, with 10 bases between them. The CDR3 region is CAISVDRTYGYTF. CDR3 DNA: TGTGCCATCAGTGTTGACAGGACCTATGGCTACACCTTC.

DNA of the CDR3: TGTGCCAGTAGCAAGGGACAGGGGATGAGTTCACCCCTCCACTTT. Translation gives CASSKGQGMSSPLHF. The chain combines TRBV19 with TRBJ1-6, with TRBD1 identical over 10 bases. V shed 6 bases, J shed 9 bases, and the junction held 8 bases outside the gene matches. Germline V gives CDR1 LNHDA, CDR2 SQIVND (reference sequence). There are 15 residues in the CDR3.

This rearrangement joins TRBV7-2 to TRBJ2-3, with 10 bases that match TRBD2. The V gene's germline CDR1 is SGHTA and CDR2 FQGNSA. This CDR3 region has 18 residues. J gave up 3 bases and V 6 bases, and 15 bases lay outside the gene matches. For the CDR3, the DNA is TGTGCCAGCAGACTGGGGCTAGCGGGAGCTCCCCGGACAGATACGCAGTATTTT. Amino acid sequence: CASRLGLAGAPRTDTQYF.

The chain links TRBV5-6 to TRBJ1-2; D not certain. V was shortened by 0 bases and J by 1 base, with 4 bases between the two germline ends. The CDR3 totals 13 residues. Germline CDR1 reads SGHDT; CDR2 reads YYEEEE. CDR3 region: CASSLALNYGYTF. In nucleotides, the CDR3 is TGTGCCAGCAGCTTGGCCCTTAACTATGGCTACACCTTC.

The chain recombines TRBV28 with TRBJ2-2, with a possible D match to TRBD2 (7 bases). The CDR3 sequence is 15 residues long. V lost 3 bases, J lost 4 bases, and 12 bases lay in between. CDR1 and CDR2 from the germline V gene are MDHEN and SYDVKM. In DNA, the CDR3 is TGTGCCAGCAGTTTGGGGGGGGCGGGCACCGGGGAGCTGTTTTTT. This sequence encodes CASSLGGAGTGELFF. Filled out from reference TRBV28 and TRBJ2-2, the complete variable domain reads DVKVTQSSRYLVKRTGEKVFLECVQDMDHENMFWYRQDPGLGLRLIYFSYDVKMKEKGDIPEGYSVSREKKERFSLILESASTNQTSMYLCASSLGGAGTGELFFGEGSRLTVL.

The chain employs TRBV19 and TRBJ2-3, with TRBD2 identical over 7 bases. The CDR3 sequence is 19 residues long. V shed 2 bases, J shed 4 bases, and the junction held 18 bases outside the gene matches. CDR1 is LNHDA and CDR2 is SQIVND in the germline V gene (reference sequence). CDR3 DNA: TGTGCCAGTAGTATAAAATTTAAGGTTGGGAGGGCCGTGGCAGATACGCAGTATTTT. The encoded protein is CASSIKFKVGRAVADTQYF.

Only one count was recorded for this clone. This chain joins TRBV28 and TRBJ1-5; a weak D match, TRBD1 (6 bases). Trimming took 7 bases from V and 2 from J, leaving 15 bases between them. Germline V CDR1 and CDR2: MDHEN, SYDVKM. The CDR3 consists of 15 residues. CDR3 nucleotide sequence: TGTGCCAGCACCCGTCAGGGGAAGGGCAATCAGCCCCAGCATTTT. Protein sequence: CASTRQGKGNQPQHF.

V usage is TRBV7-8 and J usage is TRBJ1-1; D is ambiguous. V shed 4 bases and J shed 7 bases, with 13 bases lying between them. The CDR3 totals 13 residues. The V gene's germline CDR1 is SGHVS and CDR2 FQNEAQ. In DNA, the CDR3 is TGTGCCAGCAGCTCCCCGAGCCTTATTGAAGCTTTCTTT. Protein product: CASSSPSLIEAFF. Full variable domain (rest looked up from reference TRBV7-8 and TRBJ1-1): GAGVSQSPRYKVAKRGQDVALRCDPISGHVSLFWYQQALGQGPEFLTYFQNEAQLDKSGLPSDRFFAERPEGSVSTLKIQRTQQEDSAVYLCASSSPSLIEAFFGQGTRLTVV.

The V call is TRBV7-9, the J call TRBJ1-2; no definite D call. The length of the CDR3 is 12 residues. The germline V gene encodes CDR1 SEHNR and CDR2 FQNEAQ (reference sequence). The V end lost 5 bases, the J end lost 6 bases, and 10 bases lay between the germline ends. CDR3 amino acids: CASSQTRNGYTF. The DNA for the CDR3 is TGTGCCAGCAGCCAAACGAGGAATGGCTACACCTTC.

This clone was counted once. This chain connects TRBV2 to TRBJ2-3; D is perhaps TRBD2 (5 bases). The V and J ends lost 4 bases and 2 bases respectively, with 10 bases between them. Germline V gives CDR1 SNHLY, CDR2 FYNNEI. This CDR3 has 14 residues. CDR3 region: CASSASRNTDTQYF. The DNA for the CDR3 is TGTGCCAGCAGTGCTAGCAGAAACACAGATACGCAGTATTTT.